This T cell receptor beta chain was observed in a study of cytomegalovirus exposure and HLA in healthy donors. Study-level information: Among about 179 million T cells, an earlier analysis found approximately 110 million unique TCR beta sequences.

This clone has a handful of counts. CDR1 MNHEY and CDR2 SVGAGI come from the germline V gene. The V end lost 0 bases, the J end lost 4 bases, and 7 bases lay between the germline ends. The CDR3 has 14 amino acids. PCR used 60 Vbeta primers and 13 Jbeta primers. Sequenced by immunoSEQ multiplex PCR; TCRdb stores in-frame clones only, minus some. The sample has just under 80,000 clones, around 79% seen once. Sequencing was carried out using PBMCs. This clonotype originated in a man aged 35 to 55 in good health and CMV-seronegative. V and J are TRBV6-5 and TRBJ1-5; D is undetermined. The CDR3 here is CASSYSRGNQPQHF. In nucleotides, the CDR3 is TGTGCCAGCAGTTACTCGAGAGGGAATCAGCCCCAGCATTTT.